Listed here are 21 T cell receptor beta chains from one sample, sequenced in a study of blood T cell repertoires in COVID-19. The data were produced by immunoSEQ multiplex PCR, yet TCRdb's version contains in-frame clones alone and is incomplete. The sample consists of some 130,000 clones, approximately 74% of them appearing once. The material sequenced was peripheral blood. These receptors originate from a woman aged 70-85 years with acute or convalescent COVID-19.

The rearrangement uses TRBV6-1 and TRBJ1-2, with 7 bases matching TRBD1. The trim removed 3 bases at V and 2 bases at J, leaving 3 bases unmatched. Germline V gives CDR1 MNHNS, CDR2 SASEGT. This CDR3 comprises 14 residues. The CDR3: CASSDGGQNYGYTF. CDR3 in DNA: TGTGCCAGCAGTGACGGGGGACAGAACTATGGCTACACCTTC.

This chain uses TRBV15 with TRBJ1-2, with 12 positions matching TRBD1. The CDR3 spans 18 residues. The V gene end was trimmed by 0 bases and the J gene end by 7 bases; junction bases not matched to a gene: 12. The germline gives CDR1 LNHNV, CDR2 YYDKDF (reference sequence). The DNA for the CDR3 is TGTGCCACCAGCAGAGACCCCGGAAGGGACAGGGGGCCACTTGGCTACACCTTC. Residues: CATSRDPGRDRGPLGYTF.

The V call is TRBV6-5, the J call TRBJ2-7; 11 bases map to TRBD2. The ends lost 6 bases at V and 2 bases at J; junction bases unmatched: 3. Germline CDR1 MNHEY, CDR2 SVGAGI. CDR3 length: 14 amino acids. DNA for the CDR3: TGTGCCAGCAGCCCGGGACTAGCGGCCTACGAGCAGTACTTC. Amino acid sequence: CASSPGLAAYEQYF.

The genes are TRBV28 and TRBJ2-4; 14 bases align to TRBD2. The CDR3 is made up of 19 amino acids. The junction had 9 bases not matched to a gene; V was cut back by 5 bases and J by 0 bases. CDR1 MDHEN and CDR2 SYDVKM come from the germline V gene. The CDR3 DNA sequence: TGTGCCAGCAGTGGGACTAGCGGGGGAGGGTCCCTAGCCAAAAACATTCAGTACTTC. Translating it yields CASSGTSGGGSLAKNIQYF.

This chain links TRBV27 with TRBJ2-7; 12 positions match TRBD1. The V segment lost 5 bases and the J segment 5 bases; nucleotides outside the gene matches: 4. Germline values: CDR1 MNHEY, CDR2 SMNVEV (reference sequence). The CDR3 runs 14 residues. The CDR3 DNA follows: TGTGCCAGCAGTCTCGGGACAGGGGGCAACGAGCAGTACTTC. This encodes CASSLGTGGNEQYF.

The chain couples TRBV5-5 to TRBJ1-2; D may be TRBD1 (6 bases). Germline assignment: CDR1 SGHKS and CDR2 YYEKEE (reference sequence). Trimming cost V 1 base and J 4 bases, with 14 bases left between them. The CDR3 consists of 15 residues. The CDR3 nucleotides are TGTGCCAGCAGCTTGTCTGGGACACCTGGCTATGGCTACACCTTC. It codes for CASSLSGTPGYGYTF.

The genes are TRBV10-3 and TRBJ2-5; D may be TRBD1 (6 bases). V lost 5 bases to trimming and J lost 2 bases, with 9 bases between them. The CDR3 has 13 residues. The germline CDR1 and CDR2 sequences are ENHRY and SYGVKD. The CDR3 nucleotides read TGTGCCATCAGTACAGGGTCTCAAGAGACCCAGTACTTC. This sequence encodes CAISTGSQETQYF.

The chain links TRBV24-1 to TRBJ2-7; 7 bases line up with TRBD1. Germline V CDR1 and CDR2: KGHDR, SFDVKD. CDR3 length equals 14 residues. The trim removed 3 bases at V and 8 bases at J, leaving 9 bases unmatched. CDR3 DNA: TGTGCCACCAGTGATACAGGGGCCCCCTGGAAGCAGTACTTC. Translation gives CATSDTGAPWKQYF.

The rearrangement links TRBV5-1 to TRBJ1-4, with no clear D. The CDR3 has 14 residues. CDR1 is SGHRS, CDR2 YFSETQ, per germline. V was pared by 1 base and J by 3 bases, with 7 bases between. The CDR3 DNA reads TGCGCCAGCAGCTTGAATACGGCTAATGAAAAACTGTTTTTT. As protein: CASSLNTANEKLFF.

This chain connects TRBV7-8 to TRBJ2-1; TRBD2 agrees at 9 bases. The V gene end was trimmed by 5 bases and the J gene end by 1 base; junction bases not matched to a gene: 6. The V gene's germline CDR1 is SGHVS and CDR2 FQNEAQ. The CDR3 covers 16 residues. The CDR3 DNA reads as TGTGCCAGCAGCCCCCGGACTAGCGATTCCTACAATGAGCAGTTCTTC. Protein sequence: CASSPRTSDSYNEQFF.

This chain uses TRBV11-2 with TRBJ2-4; TRBD2 agrees at 7 bases. V shed 7 bases and J 9 bases; nucleotides not matched to a gene: 15. The CDR3 consists of 15 residues. Per the germline V gene, CDR1 is SGHAT and CDR2 is FQNNGV. As DNA, the CDR3 is TGTGCCAGCAACCAAAGGGGAGGGGTGGCGGCCATTCAGTACTTC. Encoded protein: CASNQRGGVAAIQYF.

The CDR3: CASRKTGDSPYEQYF. CDR3 DNA: TGTGCCAGCAGAAAAACAGGGGACTCGCCCTACGAGCAGTACTTC. The chain uses TRBV6-5 and TRBJ2-7, with D perhaps matching TRBD1 (7 bases). Germline values: CDR1 MNHEY, CDR2 SVGAGI. This CDR3 is 15 amino acids long. V was trimmed by 6 bases and J by 2 bases, leaving 17 bases between them.

The chain has TRBV6-5 and TRBJ1-5, with 7 bases aligning to TRBD1. The CDR3 is 15 amino acids. J gave up 1 base and V 6 bases, and 6 bases lay outside the gene matches. Germline CDR1 MNHEY, CDR2 SVGAGI. The CDR3 DNA reads as TGTGCCAGCAGCGCTAACAGGGGAAGCAATCAGCCCCAGCATTTT. Amino acids: CASSANRGSNQPQHF.

This clone was seen just once. The V gene is TRBV9, the J gene TRBJ2-1; TRBD1 might be the D (6 bases). Germline V gene sequence: CDR1 SGDLS, CDR2 YYNGEE. The ends were cut back, 1 base at V and 9 bases at J, with 14 bases in the middle. The CDR3 has 14 residues. Here the CDR3 DNA reads TGTGCCAGCAGCGTAAGGGGGAATGGAGGTGAGCAGTTCTTC. This translates into CASSVRGNGGEQFF.

The chain couples TRBV19 to TRBJ2-1; 7 bases are shared with TRBD1. CDR3 length equals 14 residues. Trimming cost V 4 bases and J 8 bases; bases outside gene matches: 8. Germline CDR1 and CDR2: LNHDA and SQIVND (reference sequence). CDR3 DNA sequence: TGTGCCAGTAGTAGTGACAGGGTTTGGGATGAGCAGTTCTTC. Its translation is CASSSDRVWDEQFF.

V is TRBV27 and J is TRBJ2-7; 7 positions match TRBD2. The CDR3 has 14 residues. V gave up 5 bases and J gave up 0 bases; unmatched junction bases: 4. Looked up from germline, CDR1 is MNHEY and CDR2 is SMNVEV (reference sequence). The CDR3 DNA sequence: TGTGCCAGCAGTCCTCGGGGGGACTCCTACGAGCAGTACTTC. The encoded protein is CASSPRGDSYEQYF.

The chain links TRBV4-1 to TRBJ2-1; possible D gene TRBD1, 5 bases. The CDR3 contains 14 residues. The germline V gene encodes CDR1 MGHRA and CDR2 YSYEKL. With 4 bases removed from V and 8 bases from J, the gap between germline ends came to 15 bases. In nucleotides, the CDR3 is TGCGCCAGCAGCCTGAAGATTTGGGGCGATGAGCAGTTCTTC. This encodes CASSLKIWGDEQFF.

This rearrangement joins TRBV5-1 to TRBJ1-2, with D unclear. CDR3 size: 13 residues. Deletions cut 2 bases from V and 6 bases from J, with 11 bases between. CDR1 and CDR2 from the germline V gene are SGHRS and YFSETQ. The CDR3, as DNA: TGCGCCAGCAGCTTAGGACCCGGGGATGGCTACACCTTC. It yields the protein CASSLGPGDGYTF.

V gene TRBV6-5 combines with J gene TRBJ1-2; D is perhaps TRBD1 (6 bases). This CDR3 is 15 amino acids long. Germline lookup yields CDR1 MNHEY and CDR2 SVGAGI. The germline V and J ends were trimmed by 7 bases and 7 bases, with 22 bases remaining between them. Here the CDR3 DNA reads TGTGCCAGCACTCCTGGGGACACCTCTTCCGGTGGCTACACCTTC. Encoded protein: CASTPGDTSSGGYTF.

This clone was seen many times. The V gene is TRBV12-2, the J gene TRBJ2-3; the table names TRBD2, a call not compared with the DNA. TRBV12-2 is listed as a pseudogene. The CDR3 consists of 19 residues. Written as DNA, the CDR3 is TGTGCAAGTCGCATGTCGGAAGGACTAGCGGGTGATCACACAGATACGCAGTATTTT. Translated: CASRMSEGLAGDHTDTQYF.

The genes are TRBV20-1 and TRBJ1-1, with 7 nucleotides matching TRBD1. Germline CDR1 DFQATT, CDR2 SNEGSKA (reference sequence). There are 11 residues in the CDR3. J was trimmed by 8 bases and V by 5 bases; bases with no gene match: 5. The CDR3 DNA sequence: TGCAGTGCTGGGACAGTCGGGGAAGCTTTCTTT. The encoded protein is CSAGTVGEAFF.